This T cell receptor (beta chain) was obtained from a study of beta chain features in type 1 diabetes. Reverse transcribing all isolated RNA meant expressed TCRB transcripts were sequenced. Generated by immunoSEQ multiplex PCR, the TCRdb table keeps only in-frame clones and is missing some. The sample gives fewer than 650,000 clones, about 16% of which show up once; 0.093% is in the top ten. Turning to this clone: Its antigen is undetermined.

Germline lookup yields CDR1 SNHLY and CDR2 FYNNEI. This CDR3 has 14 amino acids. Trimming took off 8 bases at V and 0 bases at J, with 13 bases between the two ends. Study-level findings and limits: cDNA-based sequencing might over-represent cells highly expressing TCR.

This chain connects TRBV2 to TRBJ2-5; no reliable D call. The clonotype was recovered from a man aged 18 to 29 in good health. Sequenced sample: naive CD4+ T cells from blood. The CDR3 is CASGIDGNQETQYF. The CDR3 region has the DNA TGTGCCAGCGGTATTGACGGAAACCAAGAGACCCAGTACTTC. Supplemented by reference TRBV2 and TRBJ2-5, the full variable domain reads EPEVTQTPSHQVTQMGQEVILRCVPISNHLYFYWYRQILGQKVEFLVSFYNNEISEKSEIFDDQFSVERPDGSNFTLKIRSTKLEDSAMYFCASGIDGNQETQYFGPGTRLLVL.